The clone carrying this T cell receptor beta chain was detected a few times. Its specificity is unknown. These data originate in a study of response to subunit inactivated influenza vaccine. One entry per CDR3 protein results from TCRdb running MiXCR on the RT-PCR reads. Of roughly 700,000 distinct CDR3 sequences in the sample, over 11% are singletons; the top ten hold 6% to 7%. The study, taken as a whole, reports: Each seasonal influenza vaccination, the authors suggested, recruits few new T cells.

Germline V gene lookup returns CDR1 SGHVS and CDR2 FQNEAQ. Between the trimmed V and J ends, which lost 1 base and 4 bases, there was a span of 15 bases. The CDR3 runs to 16 residues. The TCR comes from a man over 45 who received an inactivated influenza vaccine. The chain has TRBV7-8 and TRBJ2-3; D unresolved. Sequenced material: PBMCs from blood, taken around 15 days before vaccination. CDR3 loop: CASSLGSSATADTQYF. In nucleotides, the CDR3 is TGTGCCAGCAGCTTAGGGTCCTCGGCCACTGCAGATACGCAGTATTTT.